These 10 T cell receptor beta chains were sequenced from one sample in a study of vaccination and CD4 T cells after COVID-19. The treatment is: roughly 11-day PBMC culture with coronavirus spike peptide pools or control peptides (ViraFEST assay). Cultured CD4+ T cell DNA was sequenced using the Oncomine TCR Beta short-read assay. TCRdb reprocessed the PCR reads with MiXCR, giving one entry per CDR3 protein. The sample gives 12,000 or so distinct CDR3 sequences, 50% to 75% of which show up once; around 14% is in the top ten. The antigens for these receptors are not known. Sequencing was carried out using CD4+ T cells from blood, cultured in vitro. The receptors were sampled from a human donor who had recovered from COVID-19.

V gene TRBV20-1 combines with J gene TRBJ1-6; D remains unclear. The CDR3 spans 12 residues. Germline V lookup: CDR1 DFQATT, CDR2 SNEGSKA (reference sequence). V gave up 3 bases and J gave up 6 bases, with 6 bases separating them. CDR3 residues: CSARVGNSPLHF. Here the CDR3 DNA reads TGCAGTGCTAGGGTCGGTAATTCACCCCTCCACTTT.

This chain's CDR3 is CASSSPRRSRNTEAFF. The CDR3 DNA reads as TGTGCCAGTAGCAGCCCCCGCAGATCCAGGAACACTGAAGCTTTCTTT. The rearrangement uses TRBV19 and TRBJ1-1; D not certain. The germline V gene encodes CDR1 LNHDA and CDR2 SQIVND (reference sequence). CDR3 length equals 16 residues. With 6 bases removed from V and 1 base from J, the gap between germline ends came to 18 bases.

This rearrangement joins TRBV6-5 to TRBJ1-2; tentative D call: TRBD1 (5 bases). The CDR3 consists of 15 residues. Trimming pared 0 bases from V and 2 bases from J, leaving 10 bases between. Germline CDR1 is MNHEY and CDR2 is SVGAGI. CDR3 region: CASSYSTVLNYGYTF. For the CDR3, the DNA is TGTGCCAGCAGTTACTCGACAGTCCTCAACTATGGCTACACCTTC.

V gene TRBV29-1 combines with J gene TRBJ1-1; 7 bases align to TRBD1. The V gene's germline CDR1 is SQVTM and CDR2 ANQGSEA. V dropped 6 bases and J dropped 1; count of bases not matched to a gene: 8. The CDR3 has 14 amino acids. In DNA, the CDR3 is TGCAGCGTCCGACAGGGAAGCCGGAACACTGAAGCTTTCTTT. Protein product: CSVRQGSRNTEAFF.

This CDR3 is CAWSGGALQRGYGYTF. CDR3 in DNA: TGTGCCTGGAGTGGGGGGGCGCTTCAAAGGGGCTATGGCTACACCTTC. The chain recombines TRBV30 with TRBJ1-2; the D gene is possibly TRBD1 (6 bases). V dropped 1 base and J dropped 4 bases, with 19 bases sitting between them. CDR1 is GTSNPN and CDR2 is SVGIG in the germline V gene (reference sequence). The CDR3 runs to 16 residues.

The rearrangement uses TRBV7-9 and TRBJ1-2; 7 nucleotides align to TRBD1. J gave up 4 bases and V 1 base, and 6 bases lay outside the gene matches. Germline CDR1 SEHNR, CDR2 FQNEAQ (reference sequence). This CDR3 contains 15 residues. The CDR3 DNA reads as TGTGCCAGCAGCTTAGTAACCGGGACAGCCTATGGCTACACCTTC. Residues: CASSLVTGTAYGYTF.

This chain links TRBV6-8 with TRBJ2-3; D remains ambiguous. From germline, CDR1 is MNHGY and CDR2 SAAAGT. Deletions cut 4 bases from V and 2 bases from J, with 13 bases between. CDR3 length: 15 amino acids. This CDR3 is CASSSSLSNTDTQYF. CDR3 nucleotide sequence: TGTGCCAGCAGTTCGTCACTTTCTAACACAGATACGCAGTATTTT.

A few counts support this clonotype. The CDR3 loop reads CASSLDRVVGELFF. The CDR3 DNA reads TGTGCCAGCAGCCTGGACAGGGTGGTCGGGGAGCTGTTTTTT. The chain links TRBV7-9 to TRBJ2-2, with 8 bases matching TRBD1. This CDR3 comprises 14 residues. Germline CDR1 reads SEHNR; CDR2 reads FQNEAQ (reference sequence). V was pared by 5 bases and J by 7 bases, with 6 bases of the junction left unmatched.

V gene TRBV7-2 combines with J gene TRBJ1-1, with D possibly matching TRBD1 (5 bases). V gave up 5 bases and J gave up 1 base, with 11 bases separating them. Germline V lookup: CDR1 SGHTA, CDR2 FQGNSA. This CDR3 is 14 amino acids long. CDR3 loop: CASSLGLKNTEAFF. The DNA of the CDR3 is TGTGCCAGCAGCCTGGGACTCAAGAACACTGAAGCTTTCTTT.

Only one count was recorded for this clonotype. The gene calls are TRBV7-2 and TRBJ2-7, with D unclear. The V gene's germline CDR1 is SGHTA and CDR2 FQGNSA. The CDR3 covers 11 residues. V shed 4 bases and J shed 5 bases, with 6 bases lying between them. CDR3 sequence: CASSSLDEQYF. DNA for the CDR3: TGTGCCAGCAGCTCCTTGGACGAGCAGTACTTC.